The T cell receptor beta chain under discussion was sequenced for a study of vaccination and CD4 T cells after COVID-19. Treatment noted: roughly ten-day PBMC culture with coronavirus spike peptide pools or control peptides (ViraFEST assay). Under the ViraFEST approach, antigen-specific T cells were expanded with peptide pools and TCRs subsequently sequenced. This clonotype was seen a handful of times. Its matching antigen is unknown. Cultured CD4+ T cells had their DNA profiled by the Oncomine TCR Beta short-read assay. TCRdb fed the PCR reads into MiXCR, producing one record per CDR3 protein. This sample carries about 15,000 distinct CDR3 sequences, around 30% of them seen once, and the ten largest clones take 15% to 20%. The CDR3 runs to 16 residues. Germline V gene sequence: CDR1 SGHNT, CDR2 YYREEE (reference sequence). Trimming shortened V by 4 bases and J by 2 bases, and 13 bases separated the two germline ends.

The specimen sequenced was cultured CD4+ T cells from blood. J is TRBJ1-6 and V is TRBV5-4; a possible D gene is TRBD1 (5 bases). The clonotype was recovered from a human donor with COVID-19. CDR3: CASSPGVGAYNSPLHF. The CDR3 DNA follows: TGTGCCAGCAGCCCTGGGGTGGGGGCCTATAATTCACCCCTCCACTTT.